Presented here are 5 T cell receptor beta chains from one specimen sequenced in a study of relationships among human T cell subsets. Semiquantitative ARM-PCR amplified T cell receptor alpha and beta CDR3 regions from mRNA. In ARM-PCR, communal superprimers followed tagged nested gene-specific primers for exponential amplification. TCRdb reprocessed the multiplex PCR reads with MiXCR, giving one entry per CDR3 protein. The sample carries 7,000 or so distinct CDR3 sequences, about two thirds recorded once. Pooled CD4+ and CD8+ T cells were bead-selected with anti-CD45RA to get naive and transitional cells. The specimen was naive and transitional (CD45RA+) T cells sorted from blood. The receptors come from a man between 35 and 55 years old in good health.

V usage is TRBV12-3 or TRBV12-4 and J usage is TRBJ1-2; the D is unclear. The CDR3 is made up of 15 amino acids. Trimming pared 4 bases from V and 5 bases from J, leaving 17 bases between. The CDR3 protein is CASSSGRMPSYGYTF. CDR3 in DNA: TGTGCCAGCAGTTCCGGACGGATGCCCTCGTATGGCTACACCTTC.

The count of this clonotype is one. The V gene is TRBV20-1, the J gene TRBJ2-7; D might be TRBD1 (6 bases). The germline CDR1 and CDR2 sequences are DFQATT and SNEGSKA (reference sequence). V lost 0 bases to trimming and J lost 4 bases, with 10 bases between them. This CDR3 has 13 residues. CDR3 loop: CSARDTGWYEQYF. Written as DNA, the CDR3 is TGCAGTGCTAGAGATACAGGGTGGTACGAGCAGTACTTC.

This clonotype was counted between two and nine times. The rearrangement uses TRBV12-3 or TRBV12-4 and TRBJ2-4; 11 bases fit TRBD2. This CDR3 comprises 15 residues. V gave up 6 bases and J gave up 4 bases; unmatched junction bases: 5. The CDR3 sequence is CASSPSGRIKNIQYF. In nucleotides, the CDR3 is TGTGCCAGCAGCCCTAGCGGGAGGATAAAAAACATTCAGTACTTC.

The rearrangement joins TRBV5-6 to TRBJ2-3, with TRBD2 as a possible D gene (6 bases). CDR3 length equals 15 residues. V gave up 3 bases and J gave up 7 bases, with 18 bases separating them. CDR1 is SGHDT and CDR2 is YYEEEE in the germline V gene. For the CDR3, the DNA is TGTGCCAGCAGCTCCCGGGACTGGGTCTTATATACGCAGTATTTT. This encodes CASSSRDWVLYTQYF.

The chain couples TRBV30 to TRBJ2-7; 10 positions agree with TRBD1. V dropped 3 bases and J dropped 6; count of bases not matched to a gene: 11. Germline V CDR1 and CDR2: GTSNPN, SVGIG (reference sequence). CDR3 length: 15 amino acids. The CDR3 protein is CAWRVTGTGAGEQYF. The DNA for the CDR3 is TGTGCCTGGAGGGTAACCGGGACAGGGGCTGGCGAGCAGTACTTC.